These 7 T cell receptor beta chains share one sample of origin, sequenced in a study of human T cells and chemical hapten exposure. From the RACE reads, TCRdb called clonotypes with MiXCR, one entry per CDR3 protein. The sample has 350,000 to 400,000 distinct CDR3 sequences; about 5.1% are singletons. Sample time point: pre-sensitization, week 0. Treatment here: therapeutic diphenylcyclopropenone sensitization with weekly scalp DPC. The sample consisted of whole blood, taken in connection with sensitization to the hapten diphenylcyclopropenone (DPC). The source is a woman between 45 and 60 years old with alopecia areata. Some clones in this sample may be carry-over from other donors' samples.

This clonotype was observed a handful of times. The V gene is TRBV7-2, the J gene TRBJ2-7, with TRBD2 identical over 7 bases. V dropped 5 bases and J dropped 2; count of bases not matched to a gene: 15. The CDR3 is 17 amino acids. Germline V CDR1 and CDR2: SGHTA, FQGNSA. The CDR3 nucleotides read TGTGCCAGCAGCCCGGTAGGACTAGGCGGGGAAACCTACGAGCAGTACTTC. Amino acids: CASSPVGLGGETYEQYF.

This clonotype came up a few times. The chain couples TRBV15 to TRBJ1-6; D is uncertain. V was clipped by 6 bases and J by 7 bases, with 16 bases between them. In germline, CDR1 is LNHNV, CDR2 YYDKDF (reference sequence). This CDR3 comprises 15 residues. The CDR3 DNA is TGTGCCACCAGGGTCGAAAGGGATTTGAATTCACCCCTCCACTTT. It yields the protein CATRVERDLNSPLHF.

For the CDR3, the DNA is TGTGCCAGCAGCTCGGACAGGGGGCGATCGAACACTGAAGCTTTCTTT. Translated: CASSSDRGRSNTEAFF. V usage is TRBV5-4 and J usage is TRBJ1-1; 11 bases line up with TRBD1. This CDR3 comprises 16 residues. With 3 bases clipped from V and 1 base from J, the junction kept 5 bases outside the gene matches. Germline assignment: CDR1 SGHNT and CDR2 YYREEE (reference sequence).

In this sample, this clonotype turned up a few times. V is TRBV15 and J is TRBJ1-4, with 8 positions matching TRBD1. Germline loops: CDR1 LNHNV, CDR2 YYDKDF (reference sequence). After removal of 3 bases from V and 7 bases from J, the junction contained 13 bases not matched to a gene. CDR3 length: 17 amino acids. The CDR3 loop is CATSSSGAGGLFEKLFF. CDR3 coding DNA: TGTGCCACCAGCAGTTCGGGAGCAGGGGGCTTGTTTGAAAAACTGTTTTTT.

This clonotype was picked up many times. The chain employs TRBV10-3 and TRBJ1-1; D remains ambiguous. This CDR3 region has 11 residues. V was clipped by 11 bases and J by 1 base, with 8 bases between them. Germline CDR1 reads ENHRY; CDR2 reads SYGVKD. The chain's CDR3 is CAHGENTEAFF. In nucleotides, the CDR3 is TGTGCCCACGGCGAGAACACTGAAGCTTTCTTT.

This clonotype has a count of ten or more. The chain couples TRBV20-1 to TRBJ2-7, with a possible D match to TRBD1 (6 bases). CDR3 length: 10 residues. CDR1 and CDR2 from the germline V gene are DFQATT and SNEGSKA (reference sequence). The V end was cut by 2 bases, the J end by 7 bases, with 6 bases between. CDR3 DNA: TGCAGTGCTAGAAGGGGGGAGCAGTACTTC. It translates to CSARRGEQYF.

This clonotype was counted between two and nine times. The V and J genes are TRBV5-1 and TRBJ2-1; 12 bases are a match to TRBD2. The CDR3 is 15 amino acids. In germline, CDR1 is SGHRS, CDR2 YFSETQ. The J segment lost 4 bases and the V segment lost 3 bases, leaving 2 bases of the junction unmatched. CDR3: CASSWTSGIYNEQFF. CDR3 DNA: TGCGCCAGCAGCTGGACTAGCGGGATATACAATGAGCAGTTCTTC.